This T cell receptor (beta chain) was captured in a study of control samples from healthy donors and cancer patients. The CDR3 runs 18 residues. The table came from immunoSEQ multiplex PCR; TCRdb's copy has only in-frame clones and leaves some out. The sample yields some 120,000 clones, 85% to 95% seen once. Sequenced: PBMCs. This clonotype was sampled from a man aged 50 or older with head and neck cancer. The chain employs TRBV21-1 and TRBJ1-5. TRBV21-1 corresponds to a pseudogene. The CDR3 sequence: CASSKPNFLTPGEQPQHF. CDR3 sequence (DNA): TGTGCCAGCAGCAAACCAAACTTCCTTACCCCCGGGGAACAGCCCCAGCATTTT.